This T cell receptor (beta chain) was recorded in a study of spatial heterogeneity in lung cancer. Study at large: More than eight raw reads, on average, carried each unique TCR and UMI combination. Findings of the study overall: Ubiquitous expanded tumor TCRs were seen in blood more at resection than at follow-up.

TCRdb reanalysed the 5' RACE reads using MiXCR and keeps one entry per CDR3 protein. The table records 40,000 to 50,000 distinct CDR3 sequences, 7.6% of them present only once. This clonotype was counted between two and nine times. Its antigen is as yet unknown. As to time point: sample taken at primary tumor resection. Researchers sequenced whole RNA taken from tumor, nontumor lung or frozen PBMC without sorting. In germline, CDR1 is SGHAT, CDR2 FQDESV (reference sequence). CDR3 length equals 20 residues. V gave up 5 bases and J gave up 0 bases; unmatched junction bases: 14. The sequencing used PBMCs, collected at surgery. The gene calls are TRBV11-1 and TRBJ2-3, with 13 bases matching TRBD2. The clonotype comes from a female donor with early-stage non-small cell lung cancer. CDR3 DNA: TGTGCCAGCAGCGGGGGGACTTACGGGACTAGCGGGACCAGCACAGATACGCAGTATTTT. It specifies CASSGGTYGTSGTSTDTQYF. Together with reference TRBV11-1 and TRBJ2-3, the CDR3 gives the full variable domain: EAEVAQSPRYKITEKSQAVAFWCDPISGHATLYWYRQILGQGPELLVQFQDESVVDDSQLPKDRFSAERLKGVDSTLKIQPAELGDSAMYLCASSGGTYGTSGTSTDTQYFGPGTRLTVL.